This T cell receptor beta chain comes out of a study of a mutant IDH1 vaccine in newly diagnosed glioma. Turning to the study itself: Commencement of vaccination occurred 4-6 weeks following radiotherapy alone, or concurrently with temozolomide cycles. Of treated patients, 62.5% were men and roughly 38% women, averaging about 40 years.

Time point here: week 35, safety follow-up. The study gave 300 ug of mutant IDH1 20-mer peptide per vaccine dose, with topical imiquimod. As for this clone: Its specificity is not known.

In germline, CDR1 is GTSNPN, CDR2 SVGIG (reference sequence). J was trimmed by 5 bases and V by 5 bases; bases with no gene match: 7. This CDR3 contains 14 residues. Sequencing used immunoSEQ multiplex PCR; TCRdb keeps in-frame clones, though not all of them. The table records some 30,000 clones, 81% of them present only once. Sequencing used PBMCs, obtained from a glioma patient whose treatment included an IDH1 peptide vaccine. The TCR originated in a young man with glioma. The rearrangement links TRBV30 to TRBJ2-7; 12 bases agree with TRBD1. The CDR3 sequence: CAWGRGQGAHEQYF. CDR3 bases: TGTGCCTGGGGGCGGGGACAGGGGGCCCACGAGCAGTACTTC. The entire variable domain, with the rest obtained from reference TRBV30 and TRBJ2-7, is as follows: SQTIHQWPATLVQPVGSPLSLECTVEGTSNPNLYWYRQAAGRGLQLLFYSVGIGQISSEVPQNLSASRPQDRQFILSSKKLLLSDSGFYLCAWGRGQGAHEQYFGPGTRLTVT.